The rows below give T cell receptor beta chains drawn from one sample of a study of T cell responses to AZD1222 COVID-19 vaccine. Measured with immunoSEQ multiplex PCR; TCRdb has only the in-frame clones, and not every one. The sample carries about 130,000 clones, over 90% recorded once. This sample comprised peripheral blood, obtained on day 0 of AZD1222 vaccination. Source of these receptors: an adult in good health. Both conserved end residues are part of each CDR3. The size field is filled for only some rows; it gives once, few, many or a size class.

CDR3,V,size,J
CASSPTPGRDTEAFF,TRBV7-2,-,TRBJ1-1
CASSLVRNSGNTIYF,TRBV5-5,-,TRBJ1-3
CASQSGSFSQPQHF,TRBV28,-,TRBJ1-5
CASSLGTSGYEQYF,TRBV5-5,-,TRBJ2-7
CASSPTRGGPTNYGYTF,TRBV18,-,TRBJ1-2
CASSSIPGQGPHGYTF,TRBV7-9,-,TRBJ1-2
CASSLDRSYEQYF,TRBV6-5,-,TRBJ2-7
CASSESGGVGDTEAFF,TRBV10-2,once,TRBJ1-1
CASSEGQVPNQPQHF,TRBV2,-,TRBJ1-5
CASSLPGGSPLHF,TRBV5-6,-,TRBJ1-6
CASSLLRGRNSPLHF,TRBV27,-,TRBJ1-6
CASSSPREVGPSTGELFF,TRBV7-9,-,TRBJ2-2
CASSQDDASEDYGYTF,TRBV3-1/TRBV3-2,-,TRBJ1-2
CASSSGQGRAENTIYF,TRBV27,-,TRBJ1-3
CASSLGRNWAEQYF,TRBV14,-,TRBJ2-7
CASSRSSYNSPLHF,TRBV6-2/TRBV6-3,-,TRBJ1-6
CASSERGAGANVLTF,TRBV2,-,TRBJ2-6
CASRDTGFQTDTQYF,TRBV5-1,once,TRBJ2-3
CASSYQNYGYTF,TRBV12-3/TRBV12-4,-,TRBJ1-2
CASSLGQQYGYTF,TRBV5-1,-,TRBJ1-2
CASSSQGLGVTQYF,TRBV7-9,-,TRBJ2-3
CASSLTQGGIQYF,TRBV5-6,-,TRBJ2-4
CASSIGRHNSPLHF,TRBV19,-,TRBJ1-6
CSVVQGGDGYTF,TRBV29-1,-,TRBJ1-2
CASSVDPSYNEQFF,TRBV9,-,TRBJ2-1
CASSPPSGEANEKLFF,TRBV7-8,-,TRBJ1-4
CASSLGGPSYEQYF,TRBV5-1,-,TRBJ2-7
CASSAGGNLYEQYF,TRBV5-1,-,TRBJ2-7
CSVWHGEAFF,TRBV20-1,-,TRBJ1-1